This T cell receptor beta chain is drawn from a study of CD4 and CD8 cells across lung adenocarcinoma regions. CDR1 and CDR2 (germline): MNHNS, SASEGT. The CDR3 length is 14 residues. TCRdb redid the calling of the PCR reads with MiXCR, one entry per CDR3 protein. The table lists about 6,400 distinct CDR3 sequences, around 50% of them singletons. Donors had localized lung adenocarcinoma, a non-small cell lung cancer. The chain uses TRBV6-1 and TRBJ2-3; 7 nucleotides agree with TRBD2. Sequencing was carried out using CD4+ T cells from the center of a lung tumor. The clonotype originates from a female donor with lung adenocarcinoma. The CD4 and CD8 labels of this study may be unreliable. The CDR3 DNA follows: TGTGCGGGCAGTGAGGCTAGCGGCAAAGAGACGCAGTATTTT. As protein: CAGSEASGKETQYF.